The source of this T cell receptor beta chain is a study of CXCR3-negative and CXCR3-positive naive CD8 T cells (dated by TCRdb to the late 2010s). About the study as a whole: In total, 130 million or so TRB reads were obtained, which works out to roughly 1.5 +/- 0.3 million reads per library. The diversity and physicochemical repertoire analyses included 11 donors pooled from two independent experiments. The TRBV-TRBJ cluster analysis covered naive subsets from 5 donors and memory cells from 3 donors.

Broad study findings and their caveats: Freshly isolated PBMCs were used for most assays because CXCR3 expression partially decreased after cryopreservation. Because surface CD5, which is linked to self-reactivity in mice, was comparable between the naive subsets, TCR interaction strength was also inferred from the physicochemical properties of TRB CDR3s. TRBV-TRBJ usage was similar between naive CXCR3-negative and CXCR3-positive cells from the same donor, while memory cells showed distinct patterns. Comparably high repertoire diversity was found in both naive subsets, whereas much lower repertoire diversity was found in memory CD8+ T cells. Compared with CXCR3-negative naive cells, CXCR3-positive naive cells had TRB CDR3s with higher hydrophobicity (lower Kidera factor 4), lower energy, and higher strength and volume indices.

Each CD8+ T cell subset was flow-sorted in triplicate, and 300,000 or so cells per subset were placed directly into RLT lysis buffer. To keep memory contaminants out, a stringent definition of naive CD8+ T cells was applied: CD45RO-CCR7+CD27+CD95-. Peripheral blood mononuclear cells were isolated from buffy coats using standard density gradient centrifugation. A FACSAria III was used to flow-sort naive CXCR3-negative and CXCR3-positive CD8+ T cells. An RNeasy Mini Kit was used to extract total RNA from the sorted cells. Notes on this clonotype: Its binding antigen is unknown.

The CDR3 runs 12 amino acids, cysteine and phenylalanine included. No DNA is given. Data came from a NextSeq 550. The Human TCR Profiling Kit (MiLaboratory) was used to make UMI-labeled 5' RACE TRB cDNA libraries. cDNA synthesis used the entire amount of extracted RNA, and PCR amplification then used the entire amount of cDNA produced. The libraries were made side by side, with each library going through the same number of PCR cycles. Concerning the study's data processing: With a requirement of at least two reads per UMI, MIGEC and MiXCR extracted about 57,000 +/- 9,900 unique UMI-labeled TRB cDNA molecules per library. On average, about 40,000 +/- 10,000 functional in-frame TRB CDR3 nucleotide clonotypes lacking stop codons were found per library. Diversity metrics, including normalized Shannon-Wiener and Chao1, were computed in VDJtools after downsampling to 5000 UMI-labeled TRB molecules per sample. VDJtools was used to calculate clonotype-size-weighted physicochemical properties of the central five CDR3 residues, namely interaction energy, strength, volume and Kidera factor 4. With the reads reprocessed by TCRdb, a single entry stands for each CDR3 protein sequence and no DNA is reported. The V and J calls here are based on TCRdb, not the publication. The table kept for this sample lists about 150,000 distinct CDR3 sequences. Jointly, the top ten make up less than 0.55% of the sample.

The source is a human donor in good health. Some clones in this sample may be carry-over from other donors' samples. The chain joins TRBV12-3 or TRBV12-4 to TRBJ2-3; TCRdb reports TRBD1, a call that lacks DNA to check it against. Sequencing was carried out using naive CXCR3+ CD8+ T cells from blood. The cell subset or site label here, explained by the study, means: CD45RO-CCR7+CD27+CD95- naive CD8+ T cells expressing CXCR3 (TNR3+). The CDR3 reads CASRPQRDTQYF.